This passage covers 9 T cell receptor beta chains from one sample sequenced in a study of CD8 T cells in ankylosing spondylitis. TCRdb independently ran MiXCR on the 5' RACE reads; one entry per CDR3 protein. The sample lists a few hundred thousand distinct CDR3 sequences, under 12% occurring once. Sequenced input: blood, either unsorted or a sorted T cell fraction (not recorded which). Every receptor here comes from a male donor with ankylosing spondylitis or in good health (not recorded which).

At least ten counts were recorded for this clonotype. The V gene is TRBV20-1, the J gene TRBJ2-3; 11 bases map to TRBD2. The CDR3 loop spans 14 amino acids. Trimming took 6 bases from V and 3 from J; bases not matched to a gene: 5. Germline V gene data show CDR1 as DFQATT and CDR2 as SNEGSKA (reference sequence). CDR3 DNA sequence: TGCAGTGCGGAGACTAGCGGGGCGACAGATACGCAGTATTTT. The encoded protein is CSAETSGATDTQYF.

This clonotype was detected only a few times. The gene calls are TRBV20-1 and TRBJ1-5, with TRBD1 as a possible D gene (5 bases). With 0 bases removed from V and 9 bases from J, the gap between germline ends came to 15 bases. In germline, CDR1 is DFQATT, CDR2 SNEGSKA (reference sequence). The CDR3 is made up of 14 amino acids. CDR3 protein: CSARDVGRFRPQHF. The CDR3, as DNA: TGCAGTGCTAGAGATGTGGGACGGTTTCGGCCCCAGCATTTT.

In this sample, this clonotype turned up a few times. This chain links TRBV20-1 with TRBJ2-7; 9 positions match TRBD2. The CDR3 totals 14 residues. Trimming at V came to 0 bases and at J to 6 bases, leaving 6 bases not matched to a gene. Per germline, CDR1 DFQATT and CDR2 SNEGSKA (reference sequence). CDR3 bases: TGCAGTGCTAGAGACCGCGGGGGGGTCTTCGAGCAGTACTTC. Its protein is CSARDRGGVFEQYF.

The genes are TRBV7-2 and TRBJ2-7; TRBD2 matches at 10 bases. In germline, CDR1 is SGHTA, CDR2 FQGNSA. This CDR3 region has 15 residues. With V trimmed by 6 bases and J by 2 bases, 7 bases remained unmatched. For the CDR3, the DNA is TGTGCCAGCAGGGTCCTAGCGGGGGCGACCTACGAGCAGTACTTC. Its translation: CASRVLAGATYEQYF.

V is TRBV20-1 and J is TRBJ2-3; D is uncertain. Germline assignment: CDR1 DFQATT and CDR2 SNEGSKA (reference sequence). There are 13 residues in the CDR3. The germline V and J ends were trimmed by 3 bases and 0 bases, with 7 bases remaining between them. DNA of the CDR3: TGCAGTGCTAGCGGGTCTAGCACAGATACGCAGTATTTT. It encodes CSASGSSTDTQYF.

The chain links TRBV6-7 to TRBJ1-2, with D perhaps matching TRBD1 (5 bases). TRBV6-7 has ORF status, its function being uncertain. V was shortened by 5 bases and J by 5 bases, with 18 bases between the two germline ends. The CDR3 spans 15 residues. CDR3 protein: CASSPVKRRQYGYTF. The DNA for the CDR3 is TGTGCCAGCAGTCCCGTTAAGAGAAGACAGTATGGCTACACCTTC.

The chain couples TRBV12-3 or TRBV12-4 to TRBJ2-7, with TRBD2 matching 8 bases. The CDR3 is 15 amino acids. V gave up 4 bases and J gave up 0 bases; unmatched junction bases: 5. In nucleotides, the CDR3 is TGTGCCAGCAGTTCTTCTCTAGCGGGCTCCTACGAGCAGTACTTC. It encodes CASSSSLAGSYEQYF.

This chain connects TRBV20-1 to TRBJ2-3; tentatively, D is TRBD2 (5 bases). V lost 0 bases, J lost 0 bases, and 16 bases lay in between. CDR1 and CDR2 (germline): DFQATT, SNEGSKA (reference sequence). The CDR3 totals 17 residues. The CDR3 spells CSARDEAGFSSTDTQYF. The CDR3 nucleotides are TGCAGTGCTAGAGATGAGGCGGGCTTTTCTAGCACAGATACGCAGTATTTT.

This clonotype was seen ten or more times. V gene TRBV20-1 combines with J gene TRBJ1-2; D possibly corresponds to TRBD1 (5 bases). CDR1 and CDR2 (germline): DFQATT, SNEGSKA (reference sequence). V dropped 6 bases and J dropped 4 bases, with 15 bases sitting between them. The CDR3 covers 13 residues. CDR3 sequence (DNA): TGCAGTGCCGCTTTGGGGGGAGCCTATGGCTACACCTTC. This gives the protein CSAALGGAYGYTF.